These 29 T cell receptor beta chains were sequenced from one sample in a study of blood T cells in healthy people across ages. Next came a second PCR, run for about 6 to 12 cycles, which used a sample-barcoded 5' primer along with a J-beta primer mix. MiXCR, applied by TCRdb to the 5' RACE reads, yields one record per CDR3 protein. The sample yields approximately 690,000 distinct CDR3 sequences, around 38% seen once. Sequencing was carried out using blood. The receptors stem from a man at least 80 years old in good health.

This clonotype has at least ten counts. This chain connects TRBV5-1 to TRBJ1-1, with 7 bases aligning to TRBD1. This CDR3 comprises 15 residues. The V gene's germline CDR1 is SGHRS and CDR2 YFSETQ. Unmatched junction bases numbered 11, after V lost 7 bases and J lost 2 bases. CDR3 sequence: CASGQTGRRNTEAFF. Written as DNA, the CDR3 is TGCGCCAGCGGTCAGACAGGGCGACGTAACACTGAAGCTTTCTTT.

The V gene is TRBV7-2, the J gene TRBJ2-4, with 10 bases lining up with TRBD2. The V gene's germline CDR1 is SGHTA and CDR2 FQGNSA. J gave up 13 bases and V 3 bases, and 15 bases lay outside the gene matches. The CDR3 length is 16 residues. In DNA form, the CDR3 reads TGTGCCAGCAGCTTGGGAAGCGCTAGCGGGGGTGAGGCCCAGTACTTC. This encodes CASSLGSASGGEAQYF. Filled out from reference TRBV7-2 and TRBJ2-4, the complete variable domain reads GAGVSQSPSNKVTEKGKDVELRCDPISGHTALYWYRQSLGQGLEFLIYFQGNSAPDKSGLPSDRFSAERTGGSVSTLTIQRTQQEDSAVYLCASSLGSASGGEAQYFGAGTRLSVL.

The chain is built from TRBV7-9 and TRBJ1-6, with 10 positions matching TRBD1. From germline, CDR1 is SEHNR and CDR2 FQNEAQ (reference sequence). The CDR3 consists of 15 residues. With 4 bases clipped from V and 9 bases from J, the junction kept 6 bases outside the gene matches. The CDR3 coding sequence is TGTGCCAGCAGCTCCGAGACAGGGGGCAGTTCACCCCTCCACTTT. This translates into CASSSETGGSSPLHF. The whole variable domain, filled in from reference TRBV7-9 and TRBJ1-6, reads DTGVSQNPRHKITKRGQNVTFRCDPISEHNRLYWYRQTLGQGPEFLTYFQNEAQLEKSRLLSDRFSAERPKGSFSTLEIQRTEQGDSAMYLCASSSETGGSSPLHFGNGTRLTVT.

Many counts were recorded for this clonotype. The gene calls are TRBV7-3 and TRBJ2-3; D unresolved. This CDR3 spans 14 amino acids. The germline gives CDR1 SGHTA, CDR2 FQGTGA. Trimming took 5 bases from V and 1 from J, leaving 10 bases between them. CDR3 region: CASSQSGGTDTQYF. The CDR3 bases are TGTGCCAGCAGCCAGTCCGGAGGCACAGATACGCAGTATTTT.

This clonotype was detected many times. The chain uses TRBV29-1 and TRBJ2-4; D tentatively fits TRBD1 or TRBD2 (6 bases each). The CDR3 contains 14 residues. CDR1 is SQVTM and CDR2 is ANQGSEA in the germline V gene. Between the trimmed V and J ends, which lost 7 bases and 4 bases, there was a span of 17 bases. The CDR3 loop reads CSAGRGPPKNIQYF. The CDR3 DNA follows: TGCAGCGCCGGACGGGGGCCCCCAAAAAACATTCAGTACTTC.

The chain couples TRBV7-2 to TRBJ2-2; no firm D call. The CDR3 sequence is 15 residues long. V lost 4 bases, J lost 1 base, and 10 bases lay in between. The germline V gene has CDR1 SGHTA and CDR2 FQGNSA. CDR3: CASSYAAQNTGELFF. CDR3 nucleotide sequence: TGTGCCAGCAGCTACGCCGCTCAGAACACCGGGGAGCTGTTTTTT.

The rearrangement joins TRBV6-1 to TRBJ2-5, with TRBD2 identical over 7 bases. Losses at the gene ends were 6 bases for V and 2 bases for J; bases not matched to a gene: 18. CDR1 is MNHNS, CDR2 SASEGT, per germline. The CDR3 extends over 18 amino acids. The CDR3 spells CASRGPSGGAGRQETQYF. The CDR3 bases are TGTGCCAGCAGGGGACCTTCCGGGGGAGCGGGGAGGCAAGAGACCCAGTACTTC.

This clonotype was counted between two and nine times. V and J are TRBV6-2 or TRBV6-3 and TRBJ2-5; weak D call: TRBD1 (6 bases). The J call may be incorrect, as the DNA end agrees better with TRBJ2-7. The CDR3 has 14 residues. The germline CDR1 and CDR2 sequences are MNHEY and SVGEGT. CDR3 sequence (DNA): TGTGCCAGCAGTTACGGGGGCGCAGCACACGAGCAGTACTTC. It specifies CASSYGGAAHEQYF.

This clonotype was recorded only once. The junction does not match germline at one end; this may be a read error. This sequence joins TRBV12-3 or TRBV12-4 and TRBJ2-3, with TRBD2 matching 10 bases. This CDR3 has 14 residues. DNA of the CDR3: TGTGCCAGCAGTACCCGAGCGGGGGGGGATACGCGGTATTTT. Its translation: CASSTRAGGDTRYF.

The J gene is TRBJ2-3, the V gene TRBV20-1, with D unclear. Germline V lookup: CDR1 DFQATT, CDR2 SNEGSKA (reference sequence). The V end was cut by 6 bases, the J end by 12 bases, with 19 bases between. This CDR3 contains 12 residues. The CDR3 is CSAQMLTEPQYF. Here the CDR3 DNA reads TGCAGTGCCCAGATGCTCACGGAACCTCAGTATTTT.

Note on this clonotype: This may be a read error, as it is one base from a much larger clone. This chain uses TRBV6-5 with TRBJ2-5, with 9 bases fitting TRBD1. With 2 bases clipped from V and 11 bases from J, the junction kept 18 bases outside the gene matches. Per germline, CDR1 MNHEY and CDR2 SVGAGI. The CDR3 loop spans 17 amino acids. Here the CDR3 DNA reads TGTGCCAGCAGTTACCGCATGACAGGGGGACTCCACAATGAGCAGTACTTC. Residues: CASSYRMTGGLHNEQYF.

The table lists this clonotype with a few counts. The rearrangement uses TRBV2 and TRBJ1-1; D is possibly TRBD1 (6 bases). The CDR3 is made up of 13 amino acids. The V and J ends lost 5 bases and 3 bases respectively, with 10 bases between them. The germline CDR1 and CDR2 sequences are SNHLY and FYNNEI. The chain's CDR3 is CASSKDSYTEAFF. The CDR3 DNA sequence: TGTGCCAGCAGTAAGGACAGTTACACTGAAGCTTTCTTT.

This clonotype appeared once. The gene calls are TRBV7-3 and TRBJ2-1; 8 positions match TRBD2. This CDR3 has 16 amino acids. Germline values: CDR1 SGHTA, CDR2 FQGTGA. Unmatched junction bases numbered 5, after V lost 2 bases and J lost 2 bases. Written as DNA, the CDR3 is TGTGCCAGCAGCTTACTCGGCGGGGGGCCCTACAATGAGCAGTTCTTC. Residues: CASSLLGGGPYNEQFF.

The chain links TRBV20-1 to TRBJ2-5; 8 nucleotides align to TRBD1. V shed 6 bases and J 3 bases; nucleotides not matched to a gene: 6. This CDR3 is 13 amino acids long. CDR1 and CDR2 from the germline V gene are DFQATT and SNEGSKA (reference sequence). CDR3 DNA sequence: TGCAGTGCGCCCCGGACAGGGAAAGAGACCCAGTACTTC. It encodes CSAPRTGKETQYF.

This clonotype occurred many times. The chain links TRBV20-1 to TRBJ2-7; no definite D call. CDR3 length equals 13 residues. V lost 6 bases, J lost 0 bases, and 12 bases lay in between. Per the germline V gene, CDR1 is DFQATT and CDR2 is SNEGSKA (reference sequence). CDR3 DNA: TGCAGTGCCAGGACGGTAAGCTCCTACGAGCAGTACTTC. This translates into CSARTVSSYEQYF.

This clonotype was found many times. The chain combines TRBV6-2 or TRBV6-3 with TRBJ2-1; 12 bases fit TRBD2. The CDR3 has 15 residues. Germline assignment: CDR1 MNHEY and CDR2 SVGEGT. V was clipped by 5 bases and J by 7 bases; unmatched bases: 6. CDR3 sequence: CASSKTSGSGNEQFF. In DNA, the CDR3 is TGTGCCAGCAGTAAGACTAGCGGGAGTGGTAATGAGCAGTTCTTC.

The chain uses TRBV12-3 or TRBV12-4 and TRBJ2-1; TRBD2 matches 7 bases. The length of the CDR3 is 12 residues. The J segment lost 14 bases and the V segment lost 1 base, leaving 5 bases of the junction unmatched. The CDR3 sequence is CASSLGGGMEFF. CDR3 bases: TGTGCCAGCAGTTTAGGGGGGGGGATGGAGTTCTTC.

Regarding this clonotype: A clone one base away is much larger, so this may be a read error. The rearrangement links TRBV4-3 to TRBJ2-1; 8 bases match TRBD1. The CDR3 has 15 residues. Germline V lookup: CDR1 LGHNA, CDR2 YSLEER. The CDR3 sequence is CASSLGQEGGNVQFF. The CDR3 DNA reads TGCGCCAGCAGCCTGGGACAGGAGGGGGGCAATGTGCAGTTCTTC.

This clonotype was recorded a few times. The rearrangement links TRBV27 to TRBJ2-7; the match to TRBD2 covers 16 bases. J gave up 4 bases and V 6 bases, and 3 bases lay outside the gene matches. Germline V gene sequence: CDR1 MNHEY, CDR2 SMNVEV (reference sequence). This CDR3 is built from 15 residues. CDR3 bases: TGTGCCAGCAGAGGGACTAGCGGGGGGGCTTACGAGCAGTACTTC. Its protein product is CASRGTSGGAYEQYF.

The chain links TRBV28 to TRBJ2-2; 7 bases agree with TRBD2. With 6 bases clipped from V and 3 bases from J, the junction kept 7 bases outside the gene matches. There are 15 residues in the CDR3. The V gene's germline CDR1 is MDHEN and CDR2 SYDVKM. The CDR3 loop is CASRLGGSHTGELFF. CDR3 sequence (DNA): TGTGCCAGCAGGCTAGGCGGGAGCCACACCGGGGAGCTGTTTTTT.

This clonotype appeared a few times. V and J are TRBV5-8 and TRBJ2-5; 9 bases agree with TRBD2. The germline CDR1 and CDR2 sequences are SGHTS and YDEGEE. Unmatched junction bases numbered 12, after V lost 5 bases and J lost 4 bases. This CDR3 is built from 16 residues. In nucleotides, the CDR3 is TGTGCCAGCAGACAACCGGGACTAGCTTCTGGAGAGACCCAGTACTTC. Translated: CASRQPGLASGETQYF.

The chain combines TRBV7-2 with TRBJ2-3; D possibly corresponds to TRBD2 (5 bases). The CDR3 length is 14 residues. Germline V CDR1 and CDR2: SGHTA, FQGNSA. V dropped 1 base and J dropped 6 bases, with 11 bases sitting between them. The DNA of the CDR3 is TGTGCCAGCAGCTTAGGCGTGGGAGCCGATACGCAGTATTTT. Amino acids: CASSLGVGADTQYF.

As to this clonotype: Being one base from a much bigger clone, this may be a read error. V is TRBV28 and J is TRBJ2-1; TRBD2 might be the D (5 bases). The CDR3 spans 13 residues. Deletions cut 9 bases from V and 8 bases from J, with 17 bases between. Germline loops: CDR1 MDHEN, CDR2 SYDVKM. DNA for the CDR3: TGTGCCAGAAGCCGACTAAAGGGCGATGAGCAGTTCTTC. Amino acids: CARSRLKGDEQFF.

This clonotype was seen a single time. The chain couples TRBV30 to TRBJ2-1; D is tentatively TRBD1 or TRBD2 (5 bases each). Looked up from germline, CDR1 is GTSNPN and CDR2 is SVGIG (reference sequence). The ends were cut back, 7 bases at V and 13 bases at J, with 26 bases in the middle. This CDR3 has 14 residues. The CDR3 region has the DNA TGTGCCTCCGGGGCGGACTCCTTCGGGGAGACCCAGTTCTTC. This gives the protein CASGADSFGETQFF. The variable domain in full, completed from reference TRBV30 and TRBJ2-1, reads SQTIHQWPATLVQPVGSPLSLECTVEGTSNPNLYWYRQAAGRGLQLLFYSVGIGQISSEVPQNLSASRPQDRQFILSSKKLLLSDSGFYLCASGADSFGETQFFGPGTRLTVL.

V is TRBV29-1 and J is TRBJ2-1, with 8 bases lining up with TRBD1. The V gene end was trimmed by 4 bases and the J gene end by 6 bases; junction bases not matched to a gene: 5. The CDR3 is 13 amino acids. Per the germline V gene, CDR1 is SQVTM and CDR2 is ANQGSEA. The CDR3 reads CSVGQGPTNEQFF. Here the CDR3 DNA reads TGCAGCGTTGGACAGGGGCCTACCAATGAGCAGTTCTTC.

The chain uses TRBV19 and TRBJ1-6; TRBD1 is a possible D gene (6 bases). The CDR3 is made up of 15 amino acids. The V gene lost 6 bases and the J gene lost 9 bases, with 18 bases spanning the gap. CDR1 and CDR2 from the germline V gene are LNHDA and SQIVND (reference sequence). The chain's CDR3 is CASSNRQAAGSPLHF. CDR3 nucleotide sequence: TGTGCCAGTAGCAATAGACAGGCCGCGGGTTCACCCCTCCACTTT.

The chain uses TRBV10-3 and TRBJ2-1, with 10 bases that match TRBD2. Unmatched junction bases numbered 10, after V lost 5 bases and J lost 6 bases. This CDR3 is built from 16 residues. Germline V gives CDR1 ENHRY, CDR2 SYGVKD. DNA of the CDR3: TGTGCCATCAGTCACGACCGGACTAGCGGCCTCAATGAGCAGTTCTTC. Its protein product is CAISHDRTSGLNEQFF.

The rearrangement joins TRBV29-1 to TRBJ2-7; TRBD2 matches 8 bases. J lost 7 bases, V lost 6 bases, and 5 bases had no gene match. The CDR3 is made up of 11 amino acids. Germline CDR1 and CDR2: SQVTM and ANQGSEA. The CDR3, as DNA: TGCAGCGTGCGAAGACTAGCGGAGCAGTACTTC. It translates to CSVRRLAEQYF.

The chain has TRBV5-1 and TRBJ2-7; the match to TRBD2 covers 10 bases. The V and J ends lost 4 bases and 2 bases, in that order; junction bases with no gene match: 6. Per the germline V gene, CDR1 is SGHRS and CDR2 is YFSETQ. This CDR3 is 15 amino acids long. Written as DNA, the CDR3 is TGCGCCAGCAGCGCTAGCGGGGGCCCCGCCTACGAGCAGTACTTC. It translates to CASSASGGPAYEQYF.